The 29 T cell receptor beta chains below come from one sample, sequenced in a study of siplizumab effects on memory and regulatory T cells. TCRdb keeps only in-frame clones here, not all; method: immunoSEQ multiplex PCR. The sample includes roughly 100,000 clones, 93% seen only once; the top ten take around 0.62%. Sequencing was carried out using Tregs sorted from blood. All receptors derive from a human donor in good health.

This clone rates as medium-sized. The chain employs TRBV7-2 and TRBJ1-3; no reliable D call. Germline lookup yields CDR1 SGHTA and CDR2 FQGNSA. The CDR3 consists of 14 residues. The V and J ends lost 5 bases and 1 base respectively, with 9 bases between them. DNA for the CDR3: TGTGCCAGCAGCGACCAGTTATCTGGAAACACCATATATTTT. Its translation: CASSDQLSGNTIYF.

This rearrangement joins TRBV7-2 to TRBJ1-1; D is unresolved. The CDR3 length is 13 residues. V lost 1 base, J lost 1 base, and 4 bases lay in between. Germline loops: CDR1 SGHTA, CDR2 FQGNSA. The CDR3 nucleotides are TGTGCCAGCAGCTTAGTGGCGAACACTGAAGCTTTCTTT. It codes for CASSLVANTEAFF.

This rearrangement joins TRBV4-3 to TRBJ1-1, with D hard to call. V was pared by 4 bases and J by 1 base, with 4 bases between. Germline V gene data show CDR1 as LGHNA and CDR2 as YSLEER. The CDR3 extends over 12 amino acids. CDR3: CASSRRNTEAFF. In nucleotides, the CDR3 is TGCGCCAGCAGCCGACGGAACACTGAAGCTTTCTTT.

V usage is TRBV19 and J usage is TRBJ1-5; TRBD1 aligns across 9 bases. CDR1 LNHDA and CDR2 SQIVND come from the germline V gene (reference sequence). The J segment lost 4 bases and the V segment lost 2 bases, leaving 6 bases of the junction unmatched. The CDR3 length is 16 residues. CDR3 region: CASSINRGLGNQPQHF. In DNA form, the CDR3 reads TGTGCCAGTAGTATAAACAGGGGGCTGGGGAATCAGCCCCAGCATTTT.

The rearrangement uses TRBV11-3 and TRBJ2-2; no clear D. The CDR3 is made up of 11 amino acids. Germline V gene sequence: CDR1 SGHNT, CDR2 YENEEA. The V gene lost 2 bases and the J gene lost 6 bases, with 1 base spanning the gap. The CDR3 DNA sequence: TGTGCCAGCAGCTTATCCGGGGAGCTGTTTTTT. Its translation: CASSLSGELFF.

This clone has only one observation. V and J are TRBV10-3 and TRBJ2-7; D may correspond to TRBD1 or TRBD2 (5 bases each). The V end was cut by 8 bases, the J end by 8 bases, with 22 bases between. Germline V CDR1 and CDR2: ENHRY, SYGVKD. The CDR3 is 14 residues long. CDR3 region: CAISGLGVATKQYF. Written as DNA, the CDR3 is TGTGCCATCTCTGGGTTGGGGGTAGCTACCAAGCAGTACTTC.

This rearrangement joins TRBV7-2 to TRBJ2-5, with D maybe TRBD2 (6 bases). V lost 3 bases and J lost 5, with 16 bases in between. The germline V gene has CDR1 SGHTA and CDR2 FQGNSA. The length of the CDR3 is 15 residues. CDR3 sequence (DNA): TGTGCCAGCAGCTTCACGGGAGAGACGTGGGAGACCCAGTACTTC. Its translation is CASSFTGETWETQYF. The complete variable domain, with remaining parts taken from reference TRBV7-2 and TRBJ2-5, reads GAGVSQSPSNKVTEKGKDVELRCDPISGHTALYWYRQSLGQGLEFLIYFQGNSAPDKSGLPSDRFSAERTGGSVSTLTIQRTQQEDSAVYLCASSFTGETWETQYFGPGTRLLVL.

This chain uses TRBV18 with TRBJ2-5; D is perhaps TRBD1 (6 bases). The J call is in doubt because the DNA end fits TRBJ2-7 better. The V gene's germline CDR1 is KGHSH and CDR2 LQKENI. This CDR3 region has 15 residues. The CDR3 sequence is CASSPPGRDNYEQYF. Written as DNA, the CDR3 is TGTGCCAGCTCACCACCGGGACGGGACAACTACGAGCAGTACTTC.

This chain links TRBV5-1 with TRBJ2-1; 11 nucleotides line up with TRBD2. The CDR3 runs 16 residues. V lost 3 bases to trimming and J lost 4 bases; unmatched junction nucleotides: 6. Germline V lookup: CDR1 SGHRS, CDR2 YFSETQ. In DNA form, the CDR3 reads TGCGCCAGCAGCTCGGGACTAGCGGTAAAATACAATGAGCAGTTCTTC. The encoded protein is CASSSGLAVKYNEQFF. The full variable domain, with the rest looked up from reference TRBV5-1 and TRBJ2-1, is KAGVTQTPRYLIKTRGQQVTLSCSPISGHRSVSWYQQTPGQGLQFLFEYFSETQRNKGNFPGRFSGRQFSNSRSEMNVSTLELGDSALYLCASSSGLAVKYNEQFFGPGTRLTVL.

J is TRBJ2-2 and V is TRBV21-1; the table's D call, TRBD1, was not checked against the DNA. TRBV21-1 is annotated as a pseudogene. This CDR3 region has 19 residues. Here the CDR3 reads CASRVLLEGVGRSTGELFF. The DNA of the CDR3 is TGTGCCAGCAGAGTCTTGCTAGAGGGGGTTGGTAGGAGCACCGGGGAGCTGTTTTTT.

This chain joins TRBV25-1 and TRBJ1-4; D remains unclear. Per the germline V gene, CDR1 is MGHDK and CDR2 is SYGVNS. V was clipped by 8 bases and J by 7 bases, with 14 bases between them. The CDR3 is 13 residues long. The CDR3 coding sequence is TGTGCCAGCGCCGGGAAGAATGGTGAAAAACTGTTTTTT. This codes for CASAGKNGEKLFF.

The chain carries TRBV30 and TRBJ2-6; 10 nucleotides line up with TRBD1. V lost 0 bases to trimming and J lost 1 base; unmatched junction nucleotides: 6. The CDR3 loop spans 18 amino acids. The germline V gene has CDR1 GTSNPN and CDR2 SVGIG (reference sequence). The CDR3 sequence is CAWSVRGQGRSGANVLTF. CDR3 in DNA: TGTGCCTGGAGTGTCAGGGGACAGGGGAGGTCTGGGGCCAACGTCCTGACTTTC.

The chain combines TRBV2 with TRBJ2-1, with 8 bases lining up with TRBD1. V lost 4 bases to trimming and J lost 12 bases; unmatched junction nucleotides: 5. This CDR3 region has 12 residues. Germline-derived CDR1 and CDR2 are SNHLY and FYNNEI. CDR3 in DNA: TGTGCCAGCAGTGCTGGGACAGGTGGGCAGTTCTTC. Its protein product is CASSAGTGGQFF. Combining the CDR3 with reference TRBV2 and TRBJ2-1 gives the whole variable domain EPEVTQTPSHQVTQMGQEVILRCVPISNHLYFYWYRQILGQKVEFLVSFYNNEISEKSEIFDDQFSVERPDGSNFTLKIRSTKLEDSAMYFCASSAGTGGQFFGPGTRLTVL.

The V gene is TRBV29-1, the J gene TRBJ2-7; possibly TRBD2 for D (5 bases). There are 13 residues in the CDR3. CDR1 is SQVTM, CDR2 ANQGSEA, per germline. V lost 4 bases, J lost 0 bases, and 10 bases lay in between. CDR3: CSVVSGSSYEQYF. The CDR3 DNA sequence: TGCAGCGTTGTATCGGGGAGCTCCTACGAGCAGTACTTC.

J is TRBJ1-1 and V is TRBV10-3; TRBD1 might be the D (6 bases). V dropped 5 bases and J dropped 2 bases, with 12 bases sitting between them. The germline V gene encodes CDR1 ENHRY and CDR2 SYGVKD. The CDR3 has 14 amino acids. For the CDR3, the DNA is TGTGCCATCAGTCCCGGGACACTCAACACTGAAGCTTTCTTT. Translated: CAISPGTLNTEAFF.

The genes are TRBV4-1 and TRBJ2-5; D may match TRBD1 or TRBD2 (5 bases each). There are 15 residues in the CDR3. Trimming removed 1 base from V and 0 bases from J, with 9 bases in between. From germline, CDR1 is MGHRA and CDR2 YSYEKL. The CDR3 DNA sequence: TGCGCCAGCAGCCAAGCGGGACCGAACCAAGAGACCCAGTACTTC. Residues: CASSQAGPNQETQYF.

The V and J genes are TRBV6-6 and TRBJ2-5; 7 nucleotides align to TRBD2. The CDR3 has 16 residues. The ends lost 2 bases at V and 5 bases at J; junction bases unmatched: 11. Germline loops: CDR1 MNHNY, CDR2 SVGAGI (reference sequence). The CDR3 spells CASSYGLGDGGETQYF. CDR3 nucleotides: TGTGCCAGCAGTTACGGTTTGGGCGACGGGGGGGAGACCCAGTACTTC.

CDR3 protein: CASSLVRGTLRTDTQYF. Here the CDR3 DNA reads TGTGCCAGCAGCTTAGTGAGGGGGACCCTCCGCACAGATACGCAGTATTTT. The chain uses TRBV7-9 and TRBJ2-3, with a tentative D call TRBD1 (6 bases). Per the germline V gene, CDR1 is SEHNR and CDR2 is FQNEAQ (reference sequence). V gave up 1 base and J gave up 1 base, with 15 bases separating them. The CDR3 is 17 amino acids.

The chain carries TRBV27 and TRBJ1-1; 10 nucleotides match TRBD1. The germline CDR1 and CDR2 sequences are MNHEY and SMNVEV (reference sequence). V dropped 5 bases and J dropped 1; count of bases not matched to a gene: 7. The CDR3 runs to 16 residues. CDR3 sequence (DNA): TGTGCCAGCAGTCCACGGGACAGGGGATGGAACACTGAAGCTTTCTTT. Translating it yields CASSPRDRGWNTEAFF.

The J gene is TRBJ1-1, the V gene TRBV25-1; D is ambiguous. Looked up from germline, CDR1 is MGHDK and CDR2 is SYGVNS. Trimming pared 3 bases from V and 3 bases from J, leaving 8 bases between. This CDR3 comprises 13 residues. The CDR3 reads CASSDAGYTEAFF. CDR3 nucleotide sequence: TGTGCCAGCAGTGATGCGGGATACACTGAAGCTTTCTTT.

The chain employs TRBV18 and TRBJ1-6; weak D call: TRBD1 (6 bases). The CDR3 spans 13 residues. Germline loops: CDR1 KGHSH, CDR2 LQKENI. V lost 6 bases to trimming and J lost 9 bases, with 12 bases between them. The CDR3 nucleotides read TGTGCCAGCTCGTACAGGGACCGTTCACCCCTCCACTTT. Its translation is CASSYRDRSPLHF.

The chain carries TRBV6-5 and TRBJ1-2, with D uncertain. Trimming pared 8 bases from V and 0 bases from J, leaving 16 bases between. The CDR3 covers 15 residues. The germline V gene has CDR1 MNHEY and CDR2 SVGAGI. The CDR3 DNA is TGTGCCAGCGGCCACCAATGGGGAGCTAACTATGGCTACACCTTC. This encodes CASGHQWGANYGYTF.

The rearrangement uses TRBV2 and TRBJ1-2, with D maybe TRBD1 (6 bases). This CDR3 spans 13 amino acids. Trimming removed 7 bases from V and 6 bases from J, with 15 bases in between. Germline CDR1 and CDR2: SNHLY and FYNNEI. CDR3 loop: CASTRGGADGYTF. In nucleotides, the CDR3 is TGTGCCAGCACCCGGGGGGGGGCGGATGGCTACACCTTC. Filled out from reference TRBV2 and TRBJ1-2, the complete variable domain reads EPEVTQTPSHQVTQMGQEVILRCVPISNHLYFYWYRQILGQKVEFLVSFYNNEISEKSEIFDDQFSVERPDGSNFTLKIRSTKLEDSAMYFCASTRGGADGYTFGSGTRLTVV.

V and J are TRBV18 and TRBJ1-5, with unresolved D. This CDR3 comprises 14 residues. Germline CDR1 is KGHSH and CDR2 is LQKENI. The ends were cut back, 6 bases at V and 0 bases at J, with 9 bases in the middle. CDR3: CASSKGVSNQPQHF. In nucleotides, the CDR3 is TGTGCCAGCTCCAAGGGCGTTAGCAATCAGCCCCAGCATTTT.

The CDR3 DNA reads TGTGCCAGCAGCCCCCTGGCTAGCGGGAGGAATGAGACCCAGTACTTC. Its protein product is CASSPLASGRNETQYF. This chain links TRBV11-2 with TRBJ2-5; TRBD2 matches at 11 bases. This CDR3 is 16 amino acids long. Germline assignment: CDR1 SGHAT and CDR2 FQNNGV. The V segment lost 5 bases and the J segment 5 bases; nucleotides outside the gene matches: 10.

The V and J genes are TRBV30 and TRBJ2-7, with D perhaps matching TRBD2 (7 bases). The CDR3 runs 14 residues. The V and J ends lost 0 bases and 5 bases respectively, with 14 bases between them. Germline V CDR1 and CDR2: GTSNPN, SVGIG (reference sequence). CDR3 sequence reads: CAWSVPGRGNEQYF. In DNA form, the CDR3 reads TGTGCCTGGAGTGTTCCAGGGAGGGGGAACGAGCAGTACTTC. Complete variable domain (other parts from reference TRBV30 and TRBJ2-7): SQTIHQWPATLVQPVGSPLSLECTVEGTSNPNLYWYRQAAGRGLQLLFYSVGIGQISSEVPQNLSASRPQDRQFILSSKKLLLSDSGFYLCAWSVPGRGNEQYFGPGTRLTVT.

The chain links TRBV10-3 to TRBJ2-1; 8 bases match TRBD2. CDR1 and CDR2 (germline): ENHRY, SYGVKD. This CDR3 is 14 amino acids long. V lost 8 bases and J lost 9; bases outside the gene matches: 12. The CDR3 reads CAIGQAGEWSEQFF. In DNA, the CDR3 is TGTGCCATCGGTCAAGCGGGAGAGTGGAGTGAGCAGTTCTTC.

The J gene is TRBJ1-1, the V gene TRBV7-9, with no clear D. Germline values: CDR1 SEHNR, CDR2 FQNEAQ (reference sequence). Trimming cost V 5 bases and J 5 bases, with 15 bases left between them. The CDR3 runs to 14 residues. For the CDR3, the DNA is TGTGCCAGCAGCCCGCGGGATGGGAATACTGAAGCTTTCTTT. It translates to CASSPRDGNTEAFF. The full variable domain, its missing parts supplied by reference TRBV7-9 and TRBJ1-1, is DTGVSQNPRHKITKRGQNVTFRCDPISEHNRLYWYRQTLGQGPEFLTYFQNEAQLEKSRLLSDRFSAERPKGSFSTLEIQRTEQGDSAMYLCASSPRDGNTEAFFGQGTRLTVV.

CDR3 residues: CASSLGDISGNTIYF. The CDR3 bases are TGCGCCAGCAGCTTGGGGGACATCTCTGGAAACACCATATATTTT. The chain links TRBV5-1 to TRBJ1-3; weak D call: TRBD1 (6 bases). Germline-derived CDR1 and CDR2 are SGHRS and YFSETQ. V was pared by 0 bases and J by 0 bases, with 7 bases between. The CDR3 totals 15 residues.